The 22 T cell receptor beta chains below were found in one sample sequenced in a study of T cells in localized non-small cell lung cancer. Produced via immunoSEQ multiplex PCR; TCRdb's table is partial and in-frame only. The profile shows some 25,000 clones, 70% to 90% of them singletons. The specimen was peripheral blood mononuclear cells, collected before any cancer treatment. These receptors came from a woman aged 35 to 70 with stage III lung adenocarcinoma.

V usage is TRBV29-1 and J usage is TRBJ1-2, with no clear D. Trimming cost V 4 bases and J 10 bases, with 16 bases left between them. This CDR3 contains 12 residues. Looked up from germline, CDR1 is SQVTM and CDR2 is ANQGSEA. The CDR3 DNA sequence: TGCAGCGTTGGGCAGGCCAATCAAATCTACACCTTC. It encodes CSVGQANQIYTF.

This sequence joins TRBV5-6 and TRBJ1-3; the D is unclear. CDR3 size: 15 residues. Trimming left V 6 bases short and J 0 bases short, with 13 bases between. The germline gives CDR1 SGHDT, CDR2 YYEEEE. The CDR3 nucleotides are TGTGCCAGCAATGGACGCTCCTTCTCTGGAAACACCATATATTTT. It specifies CASNGRSFSGNTIYF.

V and J are TRBV15 and TRBJ1-1; D is undetermined. V was cut by 2 bases and J by 4 bases, with 11 bases left in between. Germline V CDR1 and CDR2: LNHNV, YYDKDF (reference sequence). This CDR3 region has 14 residues. The DNA for the CDR3 is TGTGCCACCAGCAGATTCTTGGAAGCCACTGAAGCTTTCTTT. Its translation is CATSRFLEATEAFF. The variable domain in full, completed from reference TRBV15 and TRBJ1-1, reads DAMVIQNPRYQVTQFGKPVTLSCSQTLNHNVMYWYQQKSSQAPKLLFHYYDKDFNNEADTPDNFQSRRPNTSFCFLDIRSPGLGDTAMYLCATSRFLEATEAFFGQGTRLTVV.

This chain uses TRBV6-4 with TRBJ2-1; the match to TRBD2 covers 10 bases. Unmatched junction bases numbered 0, after V lost 3 bases and J lost 4 bases. Germline lookup yields CDR1 MRHNA and CDR2 SNTAGT. The CDR3 covers 14 residues. Here the CDR3 DNA reads TGTGCCAGCAGTGAAGCGGGAGGGTACAATGAGCAGTTCTTC. This sequence encodes CASSEAGGYNEQFF.

In DNA, the CDR3 is TGTGCCAGCTCACCATATCCCGGGACAGGGTATGGAAACACCATATATTTT. Protein: CASSPYPGTGYGNTIYF. The chain couples TRBV18 to TRBJ1-3, with 9 bases matching TRBD1. The CDR3 runs 17 residues. The germline V gene has CDR1 KGHSH and CDR2 LQKENI. Germline trimming cut 2 bases from V and 3 bases from J; bases unmatched to any gene: 8.

V and J are TRBV30 and TRBJ1-2, with D perhaps matching TRBD1 (5 bases). This CDR3 has 13 amino acids. Between the trimmed V and J ends, which lost 3 bases and 4 bases, there was a span of 12 bases. Germline lookup yields CDR1 GTSNPN and CDR2 SVGIG (reference sequence). The CDR3 loop is CAWSGGPGYGYTF. The CDR3 DNA reads as TGTGCCTGGAGCGGGGGACCGGGCTATGGCTACACCTTC.

This clone showed up just once. The chain couples TRBV2 to TRBJ2-2; the D gene is possibly TRBD2 (5 bases). CDR1 SNHLY and CDR2 FYNNEI come from the germline V gene. Trimming stripped 1 base from V and 4 bases from J, with 10 bases between. This CDR3 comprises 15 residues. CDR3: CASSEGERITGELFF. The CDR3 nucleotides read TGTGCCAGCAGTGAAGGGGAGAGGATCACCGGGGAGCTGTTTTTT.

V is TRBV27 and J is TRBJ2-7, with TRBD2 matching over 10 bases. The ends lost 6 bases at V and 6 bases at J; junction bases unmatched: 20. This CDR3 spans 18 amino acids. CDR1 is MNHEY and CDR2 is SMNVEV in the germline V gene (reference sequence). The CDR3 loop is CASSRVASGSGPVCEQYF. In DNA form, the CDR3 reads TGTGCCAGCAGCAGGGTGGCTAGCGGGAGTGGGCCGGTATGCGAGCAGTACTTC.

The J gene is TRBJ1-1, the V gene TRBV6-5, with a weak D call TRBD1 (6 bases). The germline V gene has CDR1 MNHEY and CDR2 SVGAGI. This CDR3 is built from 12 residues. Deletions cut 4 bases from V and 6 bases from J, with 9 bases between. CDR3 loop: CASSSTGSEAFF. The CDR3 coding sequence is TGTGCCAGCAGTTCGACAGGCTCTGAAGCTTTCTTT.

This clone was picked up one time. The rearrangement joins TRBV29-1 to TRBJ2-5; D might be TRBD2 (6 bases). Looked up from germline, CDR1 is SQVTM and CDR2 is ANQGSEA. This CDR3 has 13 amino acids. The V end lost 6 bases, the J end lost 5 bases, and 16 bases lay between the germline ends. The chain's CDR3 is CSVGVTSGETQYF. Here the CDR3 DNA reads TGCAGCGTGGGGGTAACGAGCGGGGAGACCCAGTACTTC. The whole variable domain, remainder taken from reference TRBV29-1 and TRBJ2-5, is SAVISQKPSRDICQRGTSLTIQCQVDSQVTMMFWYRQQPGQSLTLIATANQGSEATYESGFVIDKFPISRPNLTFSTLTVSNMSPEDSSIYLCSVGVTSGETQYFGPGTRLLVL.

This clone was found once. The genes are TRBV6-5 and TRBJ1-2, with 7 bases that match TRBD1. Germline values: CDR1 MNHEY, CDR2 SVGAGI. The CDR3 covers 15 residues. With 4 bases clipped from V and 4 bases from J, the junction kept 9 bases outside the gene matches. CDR3 DNA: TGTGCCAGCAGTTTCGACAGGGTTGGGGGCTATGGCTACACCTTC. Translated: CASSFDRVGGYGYTF.

A single count supports this clone. The V call is TRBV7-2, the J call TRBJ1-2; weak D call: TRBD1 (5 bases). Germline CDR1 reads SGHTA; CDR2 reads FQGNSA. The CDR3 extends over 14 amino acids. V was clipped by 3 bases and J by 4 bases, with 12 bases between them. The CDR3 nucleotides are TGTGCCAGCAGCTTTTCAGATGGGGGCTATGGCTACACCTTC. It encodes CASSFSDGGYGYTF.

The V gene is TRBV11-2, the J gene TRBJ2-5; possibly TRBD1 for D (6 bases). V was pared by 3 bases and J by 4 bases, with 12 bases between. Germline V gene sequence: CDR1 SGHAT, CDR2 FQNNGV. The CDR3 has 14 residues. In DNA form, the CDR3 reads TGTGCCAGCAGCTTTAAAGGGGGTGGAGAGACCCAGTACTTC. Translation gives CASSFKGGGETQYF.

This clone has just a few counts. This rearrangement joins TRBV10-2 to TRBJ1-6; no clear D gene. The V gene's germline CDR1 is WSHSY and CDR2 SAAADI. CDR3 length: 13 residues. Trimming cost V 5 bases and J 7 bases, with 9 bases left between them. As DNA, the CDR3 is TGCGCCAGCAGTTACAGAGCCAATTCACCCCTCCACTTT. Its translation: CASSYRANSPLHF.

A single count supports this clone. The J gene is TRBJ2-1, the V gene TRBV5-6; D remains unclear. CDR1 and CDR2 from the germline V gene are SGHDT and YYEEEE. CDR3 size: 12 residues. Deletions cut 4 bases from V and 5 bases from J, with 7 bases between. CDR3 in amino acids: CASSHRDNEQFF. CDR3 DNA sequence: TGTGCCAGCAGCCATCGGGACAATGAGCAGTTCTTC.

This clone has more than one count but fewer than ten. J is TRBJ1-2 and V is TRBV4-1; D may be TRBD1 (5 bases). Deletions cut 1 base from V and 4 bases from J, with 10 bases between. This CDR3 is built from 14 residues. CDR1 MGHRA and CDR2 YSYEKL come from the germline V gene. The DNA for the CDR3 is TGCGCCAGCAGCCAAGGTATGGACACCTATGGCTACACCTTC. Amino acids: CASSQGMDTYGYTF.

The V gene is TRBV7-9, the J gene TRBJ1-3; no clear D. CDR1 is SEHNR and CDR2 is FQNEAQ in the germline V gene (reference sequence). The V end was cut by 2 bases, the J end by 1 base, with 12 bases between. The CDR3 is made up of 16 amino acids. The CDR3 DNA is TGTGCCAGCAGCTTACCCTCGACCCTTTCTGGAAACACCATATATTTT. It codes for CASSLPSTLSGNTIYF.

The gene calls are TRBV7-9 and TRBJ2-1; D call uncertain. The CDR3 runs 14 residues. Between the trimmed V and J ends, which lost 2 bases and 5 bases, there was a span of 10 bases. Germline V gives CDR1 SEHNR, CDR2 FQNEAQ (reference sequence). In DNA form, the CDR3 reads TGTGCCAGCAGCTTATCGAGAAGGGACAATGAGCAGTTCTTC. Protein product: CASSLSRRDNEQFF.

The chain carries TRBV15 and TRBJ2-5; 7 bases align to TRBD2. The CDR3 is 11 residues long. Germline V gene data show CDR1 as LNHNV and CDR2 as YYDKDF (reference sequence). The trim removed 7 bases at V and 10 bases at J, leaving 6 bases unmatched. DNA of the CDR3: TGTGCCACCATGCAGCGGGATCGCCAGTACTTC. Translated, it gives CATMQRDRQYF.

The J gene is TRBJ1-6, the V gene TRBV5-4; the D is unclear. V was clipped by 4 bases and J by 9 bases, with 20 bases between them. The CDR3 sequence is 16 residues long. From germline, CDR1 is SGHNT and CDR2 YYREEE (reference sequence). CDR3 region: CASSRYSGSRGSPLHF. Written as DNA, the CDR3 is TGTGCCAGCAGCCGTTACTCGGGGAGTCGTGGTTCACCCCTCCACTTT. Variable domain in full (rest from reference TRBV5-4 and TRBJ1-6): ETGVTQSPTHLIKTRGQQVTLRCSSQSGHNTVSWYQQALGQGPQFIFQYYREEENGRGNFPPRFSGLQFPNYSSELNVNALELDDSALYLCASSRYSGSRGSPLHFGNGTRLTVT.

The chain employs TRBV5-1 and TRBJ1-1, with D uncertain. V gave up 4 bases and J gave up 4 bases, with 11 bases separating them. The CDR3 loop spans 13 amino acids. Per the germline V gene, CDR1 is SGHRS and CDR2 is YFSETQ. CDR3 in DNA: TGCGCCAGCAGCCCCACCGAGTCCACTGAAGCTTTCTTT. Protein: CASSPTESTEAFF.

This clone was seen a single time. The V gene is TRBV2, the J gene TRBJ1-5; 9 bases align to TRBD1. The CDR3 covers 16 residues. Germline-derived CDR1 and CDR2 are SNHLY and FYNNEI. The ends lost 4 bases at V and 3 bases at J; junction bases unmatched: 7. The CDR3 nucleotides read TGTGCCAGCAGTGGACAGGGGGGACCCCCCAATCAGCCCCAGCATTTT. This codes for CASSGQGGPPNQPQHF.